Below are 5 T cell receptor beta chains sequenced from a single sample in a study of T cell responses to AZD1222 COVID-19 vaccine. Method: immunoSEQ multiplex PCR; TCRdb's copy keeps in-frame clones and lacks some. The sample lists about 260,000 clones, over 85% occurring once. The material sequenced was peripheral blood, taken on day 0 of AZD1222 vaccination. The receptors stem from an adult in good health.

This sequence joins TRBV3-1 (or the pseudogene TRBV3-2) and TRBJ1-6; D unresolved. Germline V gives CDR1 LGHDT, CDR2 YNNKEL (reference sequence). The CDR3 sequence is 15 residues long. V was trimmed by 1 base and J by 10 bases, leaving 14 bases between them. CDR3 sequence (DNA): TGTGCCAGCAGCCAAGGAAAAGGGAGGAGGTCACCCCTCCACTTT. Protein product: CASSQGKGRRSPLHF.

The V and J genes are TRBV5-4 and TRBJ1-5; the D gene is possibly TRBD1 (6 bases). Germline CDR1 and CDR2: SGHNT and YYREEE (reference sequence). V lost 9 bases to trimming and J lost 1 base, with 17 bases between them. The CDR3 runs to 15 residues. The CDR3 here is CAMSGGGTSNQPQHF. The CDR3 bases are TGTGCCATGAGCGGGGGGGGCACAAGCAATCAGCCCCAGCATTTT.

The chain is built from TRBV28 and TRBJ1-1; 8 nucleotides line up with TRBD1. The germline CDR1 and CDR2 sequences are MDHEN and SYDVKM. The CDR3 consists of 14 residues. The junction had 4 bases not matched to a gene; V was cut back by 7 bases and J by 0 bases. CDR3 nucleotides: TGTGCCAGCAACAGGGGGAGGATGAACACTGAAGCTTTCTTT. The encoded protein is CASNRGRMNTEAFF. Full variable domain (missing parts from reference TRBV28 and TRBJ1-1): DVKVTQSSRYLVKRTGEKVFLECVQDMDHENMFWYRQDPGLGLRLIYFSYDVKMKEKGDIPEGYSVSREKKERFSLILESASTNQTSMYLCASNRGRMNTEAFFGQGTRLTVV.

The chain couples TRBV18 to TRBJ1-4; D is unclear. Looked up from germline, CDR1 is KGHSH and CDR2 is LQKENI. The CDR3 is 13 residues long. V lost 5 bases and J lost 8, with 12 bases in between. CDR3 sequence (DNA): TGTGCCAGCTCAACGACGACGGGAGAAAAACTGTTTTTT. Protein: CASSTTTGEKLFF.

V gene TRBV19 combines with J gene TRBJ1-5; D ambiguous. Between the trimmed V and J ends, which lost 3 bases and 6 bases, there was a span of 12 bases. CDR1 is LNHDA and CDR2 is SQIVND in the germline V gene (reference sequence). The CDR3 extends over 14 amino acids. CDR3 residues: CASSMDGIFQPQHF. The CDR3 DNA sequence: TGTGCCAGTAGTATGGATGGCATCTTTCAGCCCCAGCATTTT.